The sequence of this T cell receptor beta chain was determined in a study of vaccination and CD4 T cells after COVID-19. Study context: Participants were vaccinated with two doses, given as either BNT162b2 or mRNA-1273 vaccine. The cells in question were stimulated using overlapping spike peptides derived from SARS-CoV-2, HCoV-NL63, HCoV-OC43 and HCoV-229E.

Treatment of the sample: roughly 11-day PBMC culture with coronavirus spike peptide pools or control peptides (ViraFEST assay). CD4+ T cells that came from the unexposed donor were collected before the COVID-19 pandemic (2011-2018). Under the ViraFEST approach, antigen-specific T cells were expanded with peptide pools and TCRs subsequently sequenced. On days 3 and 7, half the medium was swapped for fresh IL-2-containing medium. Cultured CD4+ T cells had their DNA profiled by the Oncomine TCR Beta short-read assay. The source of extracted genomic DNA was cultured CD4+ T cells. MiXCR was run by TCRdb on the PCR reads, yielding one entry per CDR3 protein. The sample has roughly 7,800 distinct CDR3 sequences, 25% to 35% seen once. About this clonotype: What it binds is unknown.

The CDR3 sequence is 13 residues long. CDR1 is DFQATT and CDR2 is SNEGSKA in the germline V gene (reference sequence). J gave up 2 bases and V 3 bases, and 4 bases lay outside the gene matches. Specimen: CD4+ T cells from blood, cultured in vitro. J is TRBJ2-7 and V is TRBV20-1, with 7 positions matching TRBD1. The clonotype was recovered from a human donor in good health. This CDR3 is CSARTGITYEQYF. The DNA for the CDR3 is TGCAGTGCTAGGACAGGGATCACCTACGAGCAGTACTTC.